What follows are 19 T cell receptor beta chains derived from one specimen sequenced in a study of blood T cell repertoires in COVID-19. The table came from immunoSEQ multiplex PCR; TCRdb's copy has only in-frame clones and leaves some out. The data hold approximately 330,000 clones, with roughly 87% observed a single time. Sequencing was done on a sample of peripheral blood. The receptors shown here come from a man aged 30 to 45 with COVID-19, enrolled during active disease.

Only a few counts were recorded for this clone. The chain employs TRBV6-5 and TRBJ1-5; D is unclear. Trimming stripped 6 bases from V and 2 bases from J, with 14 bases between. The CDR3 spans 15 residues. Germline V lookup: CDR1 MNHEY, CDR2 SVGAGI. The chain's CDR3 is CASSPDSLGNQPQHF. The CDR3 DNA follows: TGTGCCAGCAGCCCCGACTCACTTGGCAATCAGCCCCAGCATTTT.

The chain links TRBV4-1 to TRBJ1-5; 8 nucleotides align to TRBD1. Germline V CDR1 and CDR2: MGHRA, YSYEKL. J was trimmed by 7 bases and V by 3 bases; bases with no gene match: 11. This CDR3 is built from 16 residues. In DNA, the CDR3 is TGCGCCAGCAGCCAGTCTTCGGACAGGGCTCGGCAGCCCCAGCATTTT. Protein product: CASSQSSDRARQPQHF.

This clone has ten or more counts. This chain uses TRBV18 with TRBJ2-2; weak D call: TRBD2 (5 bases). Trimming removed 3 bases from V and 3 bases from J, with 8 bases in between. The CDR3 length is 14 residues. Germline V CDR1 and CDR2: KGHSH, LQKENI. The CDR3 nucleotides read TGTGCCAGCTCACCGAGGGAACACACCGGGGAGCTGTTTTTT. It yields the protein CASSPREHTGELFF.

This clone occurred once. The CDR3 DNA follows: TGCGCCAGCAGCCAAGTGGGCGGGAGCATCTTCGAGCAGTACTTC. Its translation is CASSQVGGSIFEQYF. This chain uses TRBV4-1 with TRBJ2-7; 7 nucleotides agree with TRBD2. Germline-derived CDR1 and CDR2 are MGHRA and YSYEKL. This CDR3 has 15 amino acids. Losses at the gene ends were 1 base for V and 6 bases for J; bases not matched to a gene: 9.

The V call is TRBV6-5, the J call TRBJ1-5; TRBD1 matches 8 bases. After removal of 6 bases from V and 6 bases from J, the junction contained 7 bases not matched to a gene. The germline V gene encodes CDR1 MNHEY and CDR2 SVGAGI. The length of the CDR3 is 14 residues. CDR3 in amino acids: CASRTGGESQPQHF. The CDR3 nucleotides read TGTGCCAGCAGAACAGGGGGAGAGAGTCAGCCCCAGCATTTT.

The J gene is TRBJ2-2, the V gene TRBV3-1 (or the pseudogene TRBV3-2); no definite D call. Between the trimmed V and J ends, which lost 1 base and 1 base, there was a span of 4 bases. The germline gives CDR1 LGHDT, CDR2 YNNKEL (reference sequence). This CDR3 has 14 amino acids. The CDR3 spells CASSQARNTGELFF. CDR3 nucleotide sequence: TGTGCCAGCAGCCAAGCCCGGAACACCGGGGAGCTGTTTTTT.

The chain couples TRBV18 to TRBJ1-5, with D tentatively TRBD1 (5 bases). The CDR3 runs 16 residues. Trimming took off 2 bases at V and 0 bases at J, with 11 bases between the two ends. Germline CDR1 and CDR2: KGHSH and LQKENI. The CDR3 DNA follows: TGTGCCAGCTCACCAGTGGCAGGACATAGCAATCAGCCCCAGCATTTT. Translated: CASSPVAGHSNQPQHF.

DNA of the CDR3: TGTGCCAGCAGTTCCGGGACAGGGCCCTACGAGCAGTACTTC. Protein sequence: CASSSGTGPYEQYF. V and J are TRBV6-5 and TRBJ2-7, with 9 bases that match TRBD1. Trimming cost V 4 bases and J 2 bases; bases outside gene matches: 3. From germline, CDR1 is MNHEY and CDR2 SVGAGI. The CDR3 covers 14 residues.

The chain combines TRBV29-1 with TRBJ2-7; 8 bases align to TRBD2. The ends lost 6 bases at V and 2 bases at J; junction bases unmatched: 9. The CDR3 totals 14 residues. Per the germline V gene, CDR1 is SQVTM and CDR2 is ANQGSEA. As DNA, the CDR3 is TGCAGCGTAAAATCTAGCGGGCTTACCTACGAGCAGTACTTC. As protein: CSVKSSGLTYEQYF.

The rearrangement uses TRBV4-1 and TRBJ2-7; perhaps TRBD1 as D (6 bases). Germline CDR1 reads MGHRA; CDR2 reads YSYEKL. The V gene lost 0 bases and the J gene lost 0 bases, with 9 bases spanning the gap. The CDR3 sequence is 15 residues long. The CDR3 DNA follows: TGCGCCAGCAGCCAAGAACCAGGGGTCTCCTACGAGCAGTACTTC. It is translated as CASSQEPGVSYEQYF.

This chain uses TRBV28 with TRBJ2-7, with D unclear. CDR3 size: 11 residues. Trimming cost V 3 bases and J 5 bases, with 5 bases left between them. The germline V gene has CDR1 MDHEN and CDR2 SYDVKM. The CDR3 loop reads CASSFRNEQYF. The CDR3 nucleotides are TGTGCCAGCAGTTTCAGAAACGAGCAGTACTTC.

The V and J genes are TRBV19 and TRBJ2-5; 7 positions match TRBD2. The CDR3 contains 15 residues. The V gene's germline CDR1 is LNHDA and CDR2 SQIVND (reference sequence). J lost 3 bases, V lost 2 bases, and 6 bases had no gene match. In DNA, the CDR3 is TGTGCCAGTAGTATACGGGGGGTTCCGGAAGAGACCCAGTACTTC. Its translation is CASSIRGVPEETQYF.

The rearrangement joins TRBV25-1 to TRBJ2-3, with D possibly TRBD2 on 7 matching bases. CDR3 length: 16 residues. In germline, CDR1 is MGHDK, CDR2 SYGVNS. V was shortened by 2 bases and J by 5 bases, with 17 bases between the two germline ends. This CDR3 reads CASSEGGGGRGDTQYF. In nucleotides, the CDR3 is TGTGCCAGCAGTGAAGGTGGGGGGGGGCGTGGAGATACGCAGTATTTT.

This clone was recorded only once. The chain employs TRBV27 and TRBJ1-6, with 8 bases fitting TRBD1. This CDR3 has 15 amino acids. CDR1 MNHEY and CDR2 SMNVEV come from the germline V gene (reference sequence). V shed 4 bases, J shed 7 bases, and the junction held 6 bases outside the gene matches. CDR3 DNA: TGTGCCAGCAGTTCGCAGGACAGGGTAAATTCACCCCTCCACTTT. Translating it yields CASSSQDRVNSPLHF.

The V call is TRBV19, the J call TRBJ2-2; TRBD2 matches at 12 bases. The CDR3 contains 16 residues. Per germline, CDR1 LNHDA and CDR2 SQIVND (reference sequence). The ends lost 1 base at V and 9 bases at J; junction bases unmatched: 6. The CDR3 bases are TGTGCCAGTAGTATAGGACTAGCGGGAGAGCATCGGGAGCTGTTTTTT. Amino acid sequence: CASSIGLAGEHRELFF.

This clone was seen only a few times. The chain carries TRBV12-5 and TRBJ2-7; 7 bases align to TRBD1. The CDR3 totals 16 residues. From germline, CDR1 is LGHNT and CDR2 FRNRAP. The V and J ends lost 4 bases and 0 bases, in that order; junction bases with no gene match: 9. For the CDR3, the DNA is TGTGCTAGTGGTTACAACAGGGGCCTAAGCTCCTACGAGCAGTACTTC. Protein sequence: CASGYNRGLSSYEQYF.

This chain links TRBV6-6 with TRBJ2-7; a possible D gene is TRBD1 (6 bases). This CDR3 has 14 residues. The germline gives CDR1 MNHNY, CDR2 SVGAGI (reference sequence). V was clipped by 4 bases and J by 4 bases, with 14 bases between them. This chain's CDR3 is CASSLQGNLYEQYF. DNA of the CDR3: TGTGCCAGCAGTTTACAGGGAAACCTTTACGAGCAGTACTTC.

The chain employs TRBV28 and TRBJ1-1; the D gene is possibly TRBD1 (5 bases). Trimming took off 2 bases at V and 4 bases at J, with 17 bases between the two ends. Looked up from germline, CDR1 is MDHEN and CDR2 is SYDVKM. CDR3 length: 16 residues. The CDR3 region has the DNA TGTGCCAGCAGTTTAAGTTTGGGGTCAGGGATCACTGAAGCTTTCTTT. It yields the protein CASSLSLGSGITEAFF.

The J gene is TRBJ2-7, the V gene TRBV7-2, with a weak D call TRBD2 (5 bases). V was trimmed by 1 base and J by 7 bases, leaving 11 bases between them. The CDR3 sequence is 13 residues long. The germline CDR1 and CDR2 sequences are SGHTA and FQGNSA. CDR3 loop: CASSLGIGGEQYF. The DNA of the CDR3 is TGTGCCAGCAGCTTAGGTATCGGCGGGGAGCAGTACTTC.